Following are 26 T cell receptor beta chains from one sample sequenced in a study of T-cell reconstitution after alpha-beta-depleted transplantation in children. The authors prepared the TCRbeta library with unique molecular identifiers. From the PCR reads, TCRdb called clonotypes with MiXCR, one entry per CDR3 protein. The table lists fewer than 400,000 distinct CDR3 sequences, roughly 22% of them singletons, with 3.8% in the top ten. The source was PBMCs from the stem cell graft donor, collected from the stem cell graft. The receptors here all came from a human donor who donated a stem cell graft to a child with acute myeloid leukemia.

This clonotype has ten or more counts. The chain has TRBV29-1 and TRBJ2-5; 11 bases fit TRBD2. V was pared by 7 bases and J by 4 bases, with 11 bases of the junction left unmatched. Looked up from germline, CDR1 is SQVTM and CDR2 is ANQGSEA. CDR3 length: 15 residues. The CDR3 DNA is TGCAGCGCCCCGACTAGCGGGATGAGTTCAGAGACCCAGTACTTC. This encodes CSAPTSGMSSETQYF.

The chain links TRBV7-2 to TRBJ2-1, with TRBD2 matching 7 bases. In germline, CDR1 is SGHTA, CDR2 FQGNSA. The CDR3 sequence is 12 residues long. J gave up 13 bases and V 5 bases, and 8 bases lay outside the gene matches. For the CDR3, the DNA is TGTGCCAGCAGCCAGACCGGGAGGAATCAGTTCTTC. Translating it yields CASSQTGRNQFF.

This clonotype was found a few times. V is TRBV24-1 and J is TRBJ2-1; the D is unclear. CDR3 length: 13 amino acids. V gave up 8 bases and J gave up 1 base, with 8 bases separating them. Germline V gene sequence: CDR1 KGHDR, CDR2 SFDVKD. Here the CDR3 DNA reads TGTGCCACCATGGAGCGTTCCTACAATGAGCAGTTCTTC. Protein sequence: CATMERSYNEQFF.

The sample holds a few counts of this clonotype. The gene calls are TRBV12-3 or TRBV12-4 and TRBJ2-1; 12 bases agree with TRBD2. V gave up 4 bases and J gave up 5 bases; unmatched junction bases: 0. This CDR3 is built from 14 residues. In nucleotides, the CDR3 is TGTGCCAGCAGTTGGACTAGCGGGAACAATGAGCAGTTCTTC. Translation gives CASSWTSGNNEQFF.

This clonotype was counted a few times. This rearrangement joins TRBV20-1 to TRBJ2-5; no firm D call. Trimming stripped 6 bases from V and 0 bases from J, with 14 bases between. The CDR3 runs to 14 residues. Germline CDR1 and CDR2: DFQATT and SNEGSKA (reference sequence). Here the CDR3 DNA reads TGCAGTGCACCAGACGCCCGGGACCAAGAGACCCAGTACTTC. It yields the protein CSAPDARDQETQYF.

The table lists this clonotype with many counts. The chain carries TRBV7-8 and TRBJ2-7; TRBD1 agrees at 9 bases. Germline trimming cut 2 bases from V and 1 base from J; bases unmatched to any gene: 3. The CDR3 has 15 residues. In germline, CDR1 is SGHVS, CDR2 FQNEAQ. The CDR3 reads CASSLSGQGSYEQYF. The CDR3 DNA is TGTGCCAGCAGCTTATCCGGACAGGGGTCCTACGAGCAGTACTTC.

The chain has TRBV20-1 and TRBJ2-3, with D possibly TRBD1 on 6 matching bases. The CDR3 covers 14 residues. Germline V lookup: CDR1 DFQATT, CDR2 SNEGSKA (reference sequence). Trimming took off 6 bases at V and 0 bases at J, with 13 bases between the two ends. The CDR3 nucleotides are TGCAGTGCCAGACAGGATAGTAGCACAGATACGCAGTATTTT. It is translated as CSARQDSSTDTQYF.

V gene TRBV27 combines with J gene TRBJ2-7; 10 bases are a match to TRBD1. J gave up 0 bases and V 0 bases, and 2 bases lay outside the gene matches. Germline lookup yields CDR1 MNHEY and CDR2 SMNVEV (reference sequence). The CDR3 length is 16 residues. The CDR3 DNA is TGTGCCAGCAGTTTATCTGGACAGGGGGGCTCCTACGAGCAGTACTTC. Its translation is CASSLSGQGGSYEQYF.

This sequence joins TRBV4-1 and TRBJ2-7, with 10 bases lining up with TRBD2. This CDR3 is 16 amino acids long. Germline loops: CDR1 MGHRA, CDR2 YSYEKL. V shed 0 bases and J 1 base; nucleotides not matched to a gene: 3. The DNA for the CDR3 is TGCGCCAGCAGCCAAGATAGCGGGGGGCCGTCCTACGAGCAGTACTTC. This codes for CASSQDSGGPSYEQYF.

This chain uses TRBV12-3 or TRBV12-4 with TRBJ2-5, with D possibly TRBD2 on 5 matching bases. This CDR3 has 13 amino acids. The ends were cut back, 7 bases at V and 1 base at J, with 10 bases in the middle. The chain's CDR3 is CASTSQSQETQYF. As DNA, the CDR3 is TGTGCCAGCACTAGCCAATCCCAAGAGACCCAGTACTTC.

This chain uses TRBV4-1 with TRBJ2-1; 10 positions match TRBD2. V was pared by 2 bases and J by 8 bases, with 6 bases of the junction left unmatched. Germline CDR1 reads MGHRA; CDR2 reads YSYEKL. The CDR3 runs to 15 residues. The CDR3 nucleotides read TGCGCCAGCAGCCAACGGTCTAGCGGGAGTCATGAGCAGTTCTTC. This translates into CASSQRSSGSHEQFF.

This clonotype was found many times. V is TRBV13 and J is TRBJ2-7; TRBD1 matches at 7 bases. The CDR3 extends over 13 amino acids. Germline-derived CDR1 and CDR2 are PRHDT and FYEKMQ (reference sequence). J gave up 3 bases and V 7 bases, and 6 bases lay outside the gene matches. For the CDR3, the DNA is TGTGCCAGCACAACAGGGGAAGACTACGAGCAGTACTTC. Protein: CASTTGEDYEQYF.

This clonotype was counted between two and nine times. The CDR3 nucleotides read TGTGCCAGCAGGGGAGGGGGAGGTGACACTGAAGCTTTCTTT. It encodes CASRGGGGDTEAFF. The chain uses TRBV25-1 and TRBJ1-1, with D possibly being TRBD1 (6 bases). Germline CDR1 MGHDK, CDR2 SYGVNS. The ends were cut back, 6 bases at V and 3 bases at J, with 14 bases in the middle. This CDR3 is 14 amino acids long.

The DNA of the CDR3 is TGTGCCAGCTCACCAGGCAGCGGGTCCTACTACGAGCAGTACTTC. It encodes CASSPGSGSYYEQYF. V gene TRBV18 combines with J gene TRBJ2-7, with TRBD2 as a possible D gene (6 bases). CDR3 length: 15 residues. The germline gives CDR1 KGHSH, CDR2 LQKENI. Between the trimmed V and J ends, which lost 2 bases and 3 bases, there was a span of 14 bases.

The V and J genes are TRBV24-1 and TRBJ2-3; TRBD2 matches at 7 bases. With 5 bases clipped from V and 4 bases from J, the junction kept 8 bases outside the gene matches. The CDR3 has 15 amino acids. The V gene's germline CDR1 is KGHDR and CDR2 SFDVKD. CDR3 amino acids: CATSARTSLADTQYF. CDR3 bases: TGTGCCACCAGTGCCAGGACTAGTTTGGCAGATACGCAGTATTTT.

This clonotype was detected many times. V and J are TRBV29-1 and TRBJ2-2; no definite D call. CDR3 length: 10 residues. The germline V gene encodes CDR1 SQVTM and CDR2 ANQGSEA. Trimming left V 2 bases short and J 7 bases short, with 2 bases between. The DNA of the CDR3 is TGCAGCGTTGAAATCGGGGAGCTGTTTTTT. It is translated as CSVEIGELFF.

In this sample, this clonotype turned up many times. The rearrangement links TRBV20-1 to TRBJ2-2; D gene ambiguous. The germline V gene has CDR1 DFQATT and CDR2 SNEGSKA (reference sequence). V gave up 3 bases and J gave up 2 bases, with 7 bases separating them. CDR3 length: 13 amino acids. The CDR3 DNA is TGCAGTGCTAGGCCCACTAACACCGGGGAGCTGTTTTTT. As protein: CSARPTNTGELFF.

The chain employs TRBV25-1 and TRBJ2-1, with TRBD2 as a possible D gene (6 bases). CDR1 and CDR2 (germline): MGHDK, SYGVNS. The CDR3 sequence is 18 residues long. V was cut by 5 bases and J by 3 bases, with 23 bases left in between. Here the CDR3 reads CASSRPGGLTGFYNEQFF. The CDR3 region has the DNA TGTGCCAGCAGTCGGCCCGGGGGACTTACGGGCTTCTACAATGAGCAGTTCTTC.

Ten or more counts support this clonotype. V is TRBV12-3 or TRBV12-4 and J is TRBJ1-1, with 9 bases matching TRBD1. The CDR3 has 12 amino acids. Trimming cost V 5 bases and J 7 bases; bases outside gene matches: 2. CDR3 sequence: CASSPGQGEAFF. CDR3 nucleotide sequence: TGTGCCAGCAGTCCGGGACAGGGTGAAGCTTTCTTT.

The chain links TRBV28 to TRBJ2-3, with TRBD2 identical over 10 bases. J was trimmed by 3 bases and V by 1 base; bases with no gene match: 7. This CDR3 comprises 17 residues. Germline lookup yields CDR1 MDHEN and CDR2 SYDVKM. This chain's CDR3 is CASSLSSTSGITDTQYF. CDR3 DNA sequence: TGTGCCAGCAGTTTATCCTCAACTAGCGGGATTACAGATACGCAGTATTTT.

This clonotype occurred many times. The chain employs TRBV7-8 and TRBJ2-7; unclear D gene. This CDR3 has 17 amino acids. Germline V lookup: CDR1 SGHVS, CDR2 FQNEAQ. The V and J ends lost 2 bases and 2 bases respectively, with 19 bases between them. CDR3 residues: CASSLSNLVRPPYEQYF. CDR3 sequence (DNA): TGTGCCAGCAGCTTATCGAACCTGGTTAGGCCCCCCTACGAGCAGTACTTC.

Only a few counts were recorded for this clonotype. This rearrangement joins TRBV7-2 to TRBJ2-7, with 8 bases matching TRBD2. The CDR3 is 14 amino acids. With 5 bases clipped from V and 6 bases from J, the junction kept 9 bases outside the gene matches. Germline loops: CDR1 SGHTA, CDR2 FQGNSA. The CDR3 is CASSPPRTSSEQYF. The CDR3 DNA reads TGTGCCAGCAGCCCACCCCGGACTAGCAGCGAGCAGTACTTC.

This clonotype showed up just a few times. This chain uses TRBV20-1 with TRBJ1-1; the D gene is possibly TRBD1 (6 bases). This CDR3 contains 13 residues. The germline CDR1 and CDR2 sequences are DFQATT and SNEGSKA (reference sequence). Trimming cost V 5 bases and J 6 bases, with 16 bases left between them. CDR3 in DNA: TGCAGTGCTTCACAGGGTAGAGGAGCTGAAGCTTTCTTT. This codes for CSASQGRGAEAFF.

A few counts support this clonotype. The chain uses TRBV29-1 and TRBJ2-2; no reliable D call. Germline CDR1 SQVTM, CDR2 ANQGSEA. The CDR3 covers 11 residues. V was shortened by 3 bases and J by 6 bases, with 5 bases between the two germline ends. The CDR3 is CSVDTSGELFF. For the CDR3, the DNA is TGCAGCGTTGATACGTCCGGGGAGCTGTTTTTT.

The chain carries TRBV12-3 or TRBV12-4 and TRBJ1-4; TRBD1 is a possible D gene (5 bases). Trimming left V 7 bases short and J 8 bases short, with 23 bases between. The CDR3 is 16 residues long. CDR3 sequence: CASTWGRNGFGEKLFF. CDR3 DNA: TGTGCCAGCACCTGGGGCAGGAACGGGTTTGGGGAAAAACTGTTTTTT.

This clonotype has only a few counts. The chain has TRBV12-3 or TRBV12-4 and TRBJ2-7, with D tentatively TRBD1 (6 bases). CDR3 size: 14 residues. V was shortened by 6 bases and J by 7 bases, with 19 bases between the two germline ends. CDR3 in amino acids: CASSPHAGVGEQYF. CDR3 nucleotide sequence: TGTGCCAGCAGCCCCCACGCAGGGGTCGGTGAGCAGTACTTC.